This passage covers 22 T cell receptor beta chains from one sample sequenced in a study of shared clonotypes between healthy human individuals (dated by TCRdb to about 2020). Receptor libraries were prepared by the immunoSEQ multiplex PCR assay. The clones in this table, taken by TCRdb from immuneACCESS, are in-frame only. Not every clone is retained; where verified, under half of the shortfall comes from an unresolved V gene, and the cause of the rest is unknown. This sample gives hundreds of thousands of clones in total; around 72% of them show up just once. The ten largest clones represent approximately 1.8% of the sample. The sample consisted of memory CD4+ T cells sorted from blood. The cell subset or site label, as the study defines it: CD45RA-negative fraction. The receptors derive from a woman aged 25 to 39 in good health.

This clone was counted only a few times. The rearrangement uses TRBV11-2 and TRBJ2-1; D may be TRBD2 (5 bases). CDR3 length: 17 amino acids. The germline V and J ends were trimmed by 5 bases and 2 bases, with 19 bases remaining between them. Germline CDR1 and CDR2: SGHAT and FQNNGV. The chain's CDR3 is CASSQAERRRAYNEQFF. CDR3 DNA: TGTGCCAGCAGCCAAGCAGAGCGGAGGCGAGCCTACAATGAGCAGTTCTTC.

This clone showed up just once. The rearrangement links TRBV6-1 to TRBJ2-1; 11 nucleotides match TRBD2. Per germline, CDR1 MNHNS and CDR2 SASEGT. Unmatched junction bases numbered 3, after V lost 8 bases and J lost 0 bases. The CDR3 totals 15 residues. The CDR3 reads CASLAGGISYNEQFF. The CDR3 bases are TGTGCCAGCCTAGCGGGAGGAATCTCCTACAATGAGCAGTTCTTC.

This chain links TRBV28 with TRBJ2-5; TRBD2 is a possible D gene (6 bases). The CDR3 has 15 amino acids. Germline V gives CDR1 MDHEN, CDR2 SYDVKM. V was clipped by 6 bases and J by 5 bases, with 19 bases between them. CDR3: CASRVPGGGTETQYF. The CDR3, as DNA: TGTGCCAGCAGGGTGCCCGGCGGCGGGACGGAGACCCAGTACTTC. Together with reference TRBV28 and TRBJ2-5, the CDR3 gives the full variable domain: DVKVTQSSRYLVKRTGEKVFLECVQDMDHENMFWYRQDPGLGLRLIYFSYDVKMKEKGDIPEGYSVSREKKERFSLILESASTNQTSMYLCASRVPGGGTETQYFGPGTRLLVL.

This rearrangement joins TRBV28 to TRBJ1-4, with 7 bases fitting TRBD1. V shed 5 bases, J shed 6 bases, and the junction held 9 bases outside the gene matches. The V gene's germline CDR1 is MDHEN and CDR2 SYDVKM. The CDR3 spans 15 residues. Written as DNA, the CDR3 is TGTGCCAGCAGTATCCCGACAGGGCCGCATGAAAAACTGTTTTTT. Protein sequence: CASSIPTGPHEKLFF.

The chain recombines TRBV5-4 with TRBJ2-3; 10 bases line up with TRBD2. Per the germline V gene, CDR1 is SGHNT and CDR2 is YYREEE (reference sequence). V lost 5 bases to trimming and J lost 3 bases; unmatched junction nucleotides: 6. The CDR3 runs 15 residues. CDR3 bases: TGTGCCAGCAGGCCGGGACTAGCGTTGACAGATACGCAGTATTTT. It codes for CASRPGLALTDTQYF.

A remark on this clone: Other DNA sequences in this sample translate to the same CDR3. This chain joins TRBV11-2 and TRBJ2-7, with D hard to call. CDR3 length: 14 residues. Germline V lookup: CDR1 SGHAT, CDR2 FQNNGV. V was cut by 6 bases and J by 0 bases, with 12 bases left in between. CDR3 coding DNA: TGTGCCAGCAGGACGGGCGGAAGCTCCTACGAGCAGTACTTC. This encodes CASRTGGSSYEQYF.

The J gene is TRBJ2-1, the V gene TRBV28, with a weak D call TRBD2 (5 bases). The CDR3 has 12 amino acids. Per germline, CDR1 MDHEN and CDR2 SYDVKM. V was trimmed by 9 bases and J by 6 bases, leaving 12 bases between them. The CDR3, as DNA: TGTGCCAGTACGGAGGTGGGCAATGAGCAGTTCTTC. Translation gives CASTEVGNEQFF. Filled out from reference TRBV28 and TRBJ2-1, the complete variable domain reads DVKVTQSSRYLVKRTGEKVFLECVQDMDHENMFWYRQDPGLGLRLIYFSYDVKMKEKGDIPEGYSVSREKKERFSLILESASTNQTSMYLCASTEVGNEQFFGPGTRLTVL.

J is TRBJ1-5 and V is TRBV6-1, with D possibly being TRBD1 (6 bases). The CDR3 sequence is 14 residues long. Germline CDR1 is MNHNS and CDR2 is SASEGT. V lost 6 bases and J 4 bases, leaving 13 bases between the germline ends. CDR3 sequence (DNA): TGTGCCAGCAGCGTAGGGGGAGGGAATCAGCCCCAGCATTTT. The encoded protein is CASSVGGGNQPQHF.

The V gene is TRBV28, the J gene TRBJ2-7; the D is unclear. The CDR3 covers 13 residues. The V end was cut by 10 bases, the J end by 6 bases, with 19 bases between. Looked up from germline, CDR1 is MDHEN and CDR2 is SYDVKM. In nucleotides, the CDR3 is TGTGCCACCTTTTCGGACGTCACGATCGAGCAGTACTTC. Translating it yields CATFSDVTIEQYF.

The CDR3 bases are TGTGCCAGTACCCGAAAACTAGCGGGAGTTTCCGAGCAGTACTTC. Translation gives CASTRKLAGVSEQYF. This chain connects TRBV19 to TRBJ2-7, with TRBD2 matching over 11 bases. Germline loops: CDR1 LNHDA, CDR2 SQIVND (reference sequence). The length of the CDR3 is 15 residues. With V trimmed by 7 bases and J by 6 bases, 11 bases remained unmatched.

This clone was seen only a few times. The rearrangement uses TRBV4-1 and TRBJ1-2, with D maybe TRBD1 (5 bases). Deletions cut 0 bases from V and 0 bases from J, with 14 bases between. Germline CDR1 MGHRA, CDR2 YSYEKL. The length of the CDR3 is 17 residues. The chain's CDR3 is CASSQDPPLGANYGYTF. In DNA, the CDR3 is TGCGCCAGCAGCCAAGATCCGCCCCTAGGGGCTAACTATGGCTACACCTTC.

A word on this clone: A single base is all that separates this from a far larger clone, so a read error is likely. The sample carries other DNA sequences with the same CDR3. V gene TRBV5-6 combines with J gene TRBJ1-3, with D perhaps TRBD1 (5 bases). Per germline, CDR1 SGHDT and CDR2 YYEEEE. The CDR3 runs to 15 residues. CDR3 DNA sequence: TGTGCCAGCAGCTGGGGACGAAGCTCTGGAAATACCATATATTTT. Amino acid sequence: CASSWGRSSGNTIYF.

This chain joins TRBV5-4 and TRBJ2-3; D possibly uses TRBD1 or TRBD2 (5 bases each). The germline V and J ends were trimmed by 0 bases and 3 bases, with 14 bases remaining between them. CDR1 SGHNT and CDR2 YYREEE come from the germline V gene (reference sequence). This CDR3 contains 16 residues. CDR3 bases: TGTGCCAGCAGCTTGGAAGGGGAGAGGCGGACAGATACGCAGTATTTT. Its translation: CASSLEGERRTDTQYF.

The count of this clone is one. The chain uses TRBV19 and TRBJ2-7, with 7 bases lining up with TRBD2. Germline CDR1 and CDR2: LNHDA and SQIVND (reference sequence). Unmatched junction bases numbered 5, after V lost 6 bases and J lost 0 bases. The length of the CDR3 is 14 residues. CDR3 residues: CASREGLTSYEQYF. CDR3 bases: TGTGCCAGTAGAGAGGGACTAACCTCCTACGAGCAGTACTTC.

The CDR3 DNA follows: TGTCCGACCTCTGGAAACACCATATATTTT. Residues: CPTSGNTIYF. The rearrangement links TRBV28 to TRBJ1-3; D unresolved. CDR1 and CDR2 from the germline V gene are MDHEN and SYDVKM. This CDR3 has 10 residues.

The rearrangement links TRBV4-1 to TRBJ2-3, with a possible D match to TRBD2 (5 bases). Germline V CDR1 and CDR2: MGHRA, YSYEKL. This CDR3 has 15 amino acids. V was cut by 1 base and J by 5 bases, with 13 bases left in between. The CDR3 loop reads CASSQVRGEGDTQYF. The CDR3 DNA sequence: TGCGCCAGCAGCCAAGTACGCGGAGAGGGAGATACGCAGTATTTT.

The chain carries TRBV7-8 and TRBJ1-2; 9 bases are shared with TRBD1. V was pared by 3 bases and J by 3 bases, with 5 bases of the junction left unmatched. This CDR3 has 15 residues. CDR1 SGHVS and CDR2 FQNEAQ come from the germline V gene. Here the CDR3 reads CASSLNRGRDYGYTF. The DNA for the CDR3 is TGTGCCAGCAGCTTGAACAGGGGGCGCGACTATGGCTACACCTTC.

J is TRBJ2-1 and V is TRBV5-1; 11 nucleotides agree with TRBD2. CDR1 is SGHRS and CDR2 is YFSETQ in the germline V gene. V gave up 4 bases and J gave up 10 bases; unmatched junction bases: 10. This CDR3 is 15 amino acids long. CDR3 sequence (DNA): TGCGCCAGCAGCCAACTAGCGGGAGAACGGGGCGAGCAGTTCTTC. It yields the protein CASSQLAGERGEQFF.

The chain carries TRBV7-9 and TRBJ2-7; 7 nucleotides align to TRBD1. The trim removed 2 bases at V and 5 bases at J, leaving 9 bases unmatched. CDR3 length: 15 amino acids. CDR1 and CDR2 from the germline V gene are SEHNR and FQNEAQ (reference sequence). CDR3 amino acids: CASSLRDRGIDEQYF. CDR3 bases: TGTGCCAGCAGCTTAAGGGACAGAGGTATCGACGAGCAGTACTTC.

This clone appeared many times. The junction differs from germline at one of its ends, possibly a read error. The genes are TRBV5-1 and TRBJ2-7; D possibly uses TRBD1 or TRBD2 (5 bases each). Looked up from germline, CDR1 is SGHRS and CDR2 is YFSETQ. The CDR3 extends over 13 amino acids. CDR3 residues: CASSLGDGNDGDF. The CDR3, as DNA: TGCGCCAGCAGCTTGGGGGACGGAAACGATGGGGACTTC.

The chain employs TRBV2 and TRBJ1-5, with no clear D. There are 13 residues in the CDR3. The V gene lost 7 bases and the J gene lost 6 bases, with 13 bases spanning the gap. Germline assignment: CDR1 SNHLY and CDR2 FYNNEI. The CDR3 nucleotides read TGTGCCAGCACCGAAGGGAGGGCTCAGCCCCAGCATTTT. Its protein is CASTEGRAQPQHF.

The rearrangement links TRBV9 to TRBJ2-3; 10 nucleotides line up with TRBD2. J gave up 6 bases and V 0 bases, and 13 bases lay outside the gene matches. The CDR3 spans 18 residues. Germline V gene sequence: CDR1 SGDLS, CDR2 YYNGEE. This chain's CDR3 is CASSVGEGSGRYGDTQYF. The CDR3, as DNA: TGTGCCAGCAGCGTAGGGGAGGGTAGCGGGAGGTACGGTGATACGCAGTATTTT. The complete variable domain, with remaining parts taken from reference TRBV9 and TRBJ2-3, reads DSGVTQTPKHLITATGQRVTLRCSPRSGDLSVYWYQQSLDQGLQFLIQYYNGEERAKGNILERFSAQQFPDLHSELNLSSLELGDSALYFCASSVGEGSGRYGDTQYFGPGTRLTVL.